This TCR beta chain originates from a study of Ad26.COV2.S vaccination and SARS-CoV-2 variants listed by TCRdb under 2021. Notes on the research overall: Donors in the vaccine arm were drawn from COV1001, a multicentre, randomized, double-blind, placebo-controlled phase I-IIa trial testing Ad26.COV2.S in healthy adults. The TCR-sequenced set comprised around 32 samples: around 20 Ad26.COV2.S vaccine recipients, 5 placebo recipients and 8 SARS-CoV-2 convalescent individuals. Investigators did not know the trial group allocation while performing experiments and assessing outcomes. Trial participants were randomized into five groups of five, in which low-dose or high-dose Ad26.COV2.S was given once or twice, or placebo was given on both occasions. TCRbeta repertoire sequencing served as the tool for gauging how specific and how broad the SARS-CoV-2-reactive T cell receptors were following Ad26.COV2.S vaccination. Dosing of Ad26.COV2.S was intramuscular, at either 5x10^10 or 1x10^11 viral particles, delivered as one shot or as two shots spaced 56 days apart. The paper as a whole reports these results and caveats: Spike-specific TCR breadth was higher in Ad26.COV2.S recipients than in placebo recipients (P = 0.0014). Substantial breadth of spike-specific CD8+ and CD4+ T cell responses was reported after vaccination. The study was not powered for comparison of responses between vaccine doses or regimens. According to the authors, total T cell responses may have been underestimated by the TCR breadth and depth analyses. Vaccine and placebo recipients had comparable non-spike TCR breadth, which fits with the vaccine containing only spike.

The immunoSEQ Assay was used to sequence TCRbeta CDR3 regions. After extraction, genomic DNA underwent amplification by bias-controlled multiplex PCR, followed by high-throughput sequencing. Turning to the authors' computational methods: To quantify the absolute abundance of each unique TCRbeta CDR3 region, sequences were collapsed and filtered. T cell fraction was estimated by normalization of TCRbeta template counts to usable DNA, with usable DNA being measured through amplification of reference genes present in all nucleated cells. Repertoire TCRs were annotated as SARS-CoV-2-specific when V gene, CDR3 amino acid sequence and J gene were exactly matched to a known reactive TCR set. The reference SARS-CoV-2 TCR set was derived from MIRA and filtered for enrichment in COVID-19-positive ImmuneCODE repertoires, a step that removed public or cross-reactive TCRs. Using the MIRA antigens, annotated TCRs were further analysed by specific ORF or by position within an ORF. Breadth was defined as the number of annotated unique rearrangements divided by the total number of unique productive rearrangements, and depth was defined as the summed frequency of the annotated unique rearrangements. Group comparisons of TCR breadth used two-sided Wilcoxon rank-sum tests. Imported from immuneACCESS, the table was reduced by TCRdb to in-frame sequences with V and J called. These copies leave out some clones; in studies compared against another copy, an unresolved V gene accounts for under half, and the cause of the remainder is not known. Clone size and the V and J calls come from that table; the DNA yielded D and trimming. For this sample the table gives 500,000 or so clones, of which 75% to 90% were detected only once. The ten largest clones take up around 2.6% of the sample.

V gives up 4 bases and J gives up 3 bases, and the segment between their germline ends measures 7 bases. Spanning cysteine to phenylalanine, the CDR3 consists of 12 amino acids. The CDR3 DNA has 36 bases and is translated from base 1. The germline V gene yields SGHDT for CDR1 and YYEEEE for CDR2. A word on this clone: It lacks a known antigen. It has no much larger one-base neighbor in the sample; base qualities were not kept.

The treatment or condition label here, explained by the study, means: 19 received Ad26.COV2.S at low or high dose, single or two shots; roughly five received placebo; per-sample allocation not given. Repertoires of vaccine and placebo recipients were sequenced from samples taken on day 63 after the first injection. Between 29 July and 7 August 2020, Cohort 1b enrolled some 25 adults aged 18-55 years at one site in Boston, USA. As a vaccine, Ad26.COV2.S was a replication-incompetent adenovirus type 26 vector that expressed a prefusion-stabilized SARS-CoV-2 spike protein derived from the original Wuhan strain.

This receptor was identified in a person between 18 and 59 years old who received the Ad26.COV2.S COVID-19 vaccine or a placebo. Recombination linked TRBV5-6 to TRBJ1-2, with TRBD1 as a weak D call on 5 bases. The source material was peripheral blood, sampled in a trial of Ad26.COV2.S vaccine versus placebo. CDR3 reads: CASSGGDYGYTF. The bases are TGTGCCAGCAGCGGGGGGGACTATGGCTACACCTTC.